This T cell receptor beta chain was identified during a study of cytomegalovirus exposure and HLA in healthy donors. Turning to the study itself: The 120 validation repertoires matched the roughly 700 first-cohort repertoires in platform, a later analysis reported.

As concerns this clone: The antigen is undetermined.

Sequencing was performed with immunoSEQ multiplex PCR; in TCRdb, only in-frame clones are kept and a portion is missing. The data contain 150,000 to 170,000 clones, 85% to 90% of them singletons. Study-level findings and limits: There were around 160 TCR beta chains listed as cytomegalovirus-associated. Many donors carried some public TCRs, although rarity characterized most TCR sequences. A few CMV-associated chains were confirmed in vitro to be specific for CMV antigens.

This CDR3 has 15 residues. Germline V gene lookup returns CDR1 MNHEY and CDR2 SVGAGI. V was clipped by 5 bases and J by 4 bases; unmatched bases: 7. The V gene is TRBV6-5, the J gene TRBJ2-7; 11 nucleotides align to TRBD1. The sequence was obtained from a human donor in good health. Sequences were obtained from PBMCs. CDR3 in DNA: TGTGCCAGCAGTACTGGGGGGACAGGGGGTTACGAGCAGTACTTC. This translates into CASSTGGTGGYEQYF.